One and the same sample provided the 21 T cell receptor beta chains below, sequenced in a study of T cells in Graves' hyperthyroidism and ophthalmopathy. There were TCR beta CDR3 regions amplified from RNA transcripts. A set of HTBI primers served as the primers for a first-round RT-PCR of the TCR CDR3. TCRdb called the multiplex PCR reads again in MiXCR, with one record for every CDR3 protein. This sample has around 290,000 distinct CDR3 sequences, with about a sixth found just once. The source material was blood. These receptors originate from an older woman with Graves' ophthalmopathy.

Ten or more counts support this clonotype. DNA for the CDR3: TGTGCCAGCAGCCGGACTAGCGGGGGTGATGAGCAGTTCTTC. It yields the protein CASSRTSGGDEQFF. The chain uses TRBV27 and TRBJ2-1; 13 bases are a match to TRBD2. V lost 6 bases, J lost 8 bases, and 4 bases stayed unmatched. The CDR3 contains 14 residues. CDR1 is MNHEY, CDR2 SMNVEV, per germline (reference sequence).

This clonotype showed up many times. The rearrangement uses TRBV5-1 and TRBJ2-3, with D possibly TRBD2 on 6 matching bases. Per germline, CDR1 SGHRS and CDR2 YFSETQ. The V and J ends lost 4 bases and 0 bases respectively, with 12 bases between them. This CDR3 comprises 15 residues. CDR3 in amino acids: CASSGGTGSTDTQYF. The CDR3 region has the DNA TGCGCCAGCAGCGGGGGGACTGGTAGCACAGATACGCAGTATTTT.

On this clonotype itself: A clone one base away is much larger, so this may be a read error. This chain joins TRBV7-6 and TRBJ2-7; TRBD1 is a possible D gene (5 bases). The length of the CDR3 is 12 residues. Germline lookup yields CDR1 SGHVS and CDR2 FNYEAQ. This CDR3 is CAGSSTGKEQYF. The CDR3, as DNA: TGTGCCGGCAGCTCTACAGGTAAAGAGCAGTACTTC.

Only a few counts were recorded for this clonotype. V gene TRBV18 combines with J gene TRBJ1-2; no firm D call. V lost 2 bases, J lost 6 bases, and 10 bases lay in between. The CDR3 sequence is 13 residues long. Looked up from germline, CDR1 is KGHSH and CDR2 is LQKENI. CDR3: CASSPIRQDGYTF. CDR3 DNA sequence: TGTGCCAGCTCACCAATCCGGCAGGATGGCTACACCTTC.

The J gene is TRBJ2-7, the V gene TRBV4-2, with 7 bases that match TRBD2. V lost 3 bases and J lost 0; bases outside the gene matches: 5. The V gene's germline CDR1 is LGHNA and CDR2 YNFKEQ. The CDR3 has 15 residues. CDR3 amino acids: CASSQSAGRSYEQYF. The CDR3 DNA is TGTGCCAGCAGCCAGTCAGCGGGACGCTCCTACGAGCAGTACTTC.

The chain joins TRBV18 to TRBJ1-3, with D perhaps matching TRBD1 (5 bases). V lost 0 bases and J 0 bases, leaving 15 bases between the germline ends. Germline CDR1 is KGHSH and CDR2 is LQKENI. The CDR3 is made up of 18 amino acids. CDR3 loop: CASSPPFRQSSSGNTIYF. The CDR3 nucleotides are TGTGCCAGCTCACCACCTTTCCGACAGTCTAGCTCTGGAAACACCATATATTTT.

The CDR3 nucleotides are TGTGCCAGCAGTGGCAGGGGAAGTCTCGGCTATGGCTACACCTTC. Protein: CASSGRGSLGYGYTF. The V call is TRBV25-1, the J call TRBJ1-2, with D perhaps TRBD1 (6 bases). The V gene's germline CDR1 is MGHDK and CDR2 SYGVNS. The CDR3 is 15 amino acids. V lost 4 bases and J 4 bases, leaving 16 bases between the germline ends.

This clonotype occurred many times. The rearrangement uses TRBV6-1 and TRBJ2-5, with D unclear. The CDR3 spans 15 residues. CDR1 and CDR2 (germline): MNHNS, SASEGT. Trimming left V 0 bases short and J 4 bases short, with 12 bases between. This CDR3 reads CASSEAGLLRETQYF. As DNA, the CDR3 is TGTGCCAGCAGTGAAGCGGGCTTATTGCGAGAGACCCAGTACTTC.

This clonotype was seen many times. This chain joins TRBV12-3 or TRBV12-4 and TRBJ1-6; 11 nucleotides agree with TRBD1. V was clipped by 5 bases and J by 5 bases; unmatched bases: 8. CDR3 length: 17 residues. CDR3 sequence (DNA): TGTGCCAGCAGTCATGGGACAGGGGGATTTCATAATTCACCCCTCCACTTT. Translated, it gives CASSHGTGGFHNSPLHF.

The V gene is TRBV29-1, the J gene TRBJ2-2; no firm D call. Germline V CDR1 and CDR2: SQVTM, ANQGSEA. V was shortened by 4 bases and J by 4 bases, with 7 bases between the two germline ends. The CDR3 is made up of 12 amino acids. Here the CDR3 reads CSVVSGTGELFF. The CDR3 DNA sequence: TGCAGCGTTGTATCTGGCACCGGGGAGCTGTTTTTT.

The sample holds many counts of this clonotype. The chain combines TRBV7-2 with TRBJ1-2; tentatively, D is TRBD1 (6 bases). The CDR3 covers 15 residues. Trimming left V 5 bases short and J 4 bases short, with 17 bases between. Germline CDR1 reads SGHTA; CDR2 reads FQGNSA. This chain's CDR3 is CASSRYQGYGYGYTF. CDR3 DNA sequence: TGTGCCAGCAGCCGTTACCAGGGGTATGGCTATGGCTACACCTTC.

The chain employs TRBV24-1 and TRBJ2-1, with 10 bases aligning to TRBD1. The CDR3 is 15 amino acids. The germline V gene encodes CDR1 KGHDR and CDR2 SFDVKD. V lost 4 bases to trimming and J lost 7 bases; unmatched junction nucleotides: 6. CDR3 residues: CATSDPGQGINEQFF. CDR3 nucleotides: TGTGCCACCAGTGACCCGGGACAGGGGATAAATGAGCAGTTCTTC.

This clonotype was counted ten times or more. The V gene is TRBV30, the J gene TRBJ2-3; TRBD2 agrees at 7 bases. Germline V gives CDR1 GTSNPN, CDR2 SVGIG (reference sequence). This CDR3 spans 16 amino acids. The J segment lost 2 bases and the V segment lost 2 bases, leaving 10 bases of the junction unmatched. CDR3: CAWSPPTSALTDTQYF. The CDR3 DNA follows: TGTGCCTGGAGTCCACCAACTAGCGCGCTCACAGATACGCAGTATTTT.

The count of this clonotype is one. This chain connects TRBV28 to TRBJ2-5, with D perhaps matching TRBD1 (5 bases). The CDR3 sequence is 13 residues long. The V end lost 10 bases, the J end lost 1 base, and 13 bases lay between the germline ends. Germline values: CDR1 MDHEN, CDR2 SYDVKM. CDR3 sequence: CATSLRGQETQYF. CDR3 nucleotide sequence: TGTGCCACCTCCCTTAGGGGCCAAGAGACCCAGTACTTC.

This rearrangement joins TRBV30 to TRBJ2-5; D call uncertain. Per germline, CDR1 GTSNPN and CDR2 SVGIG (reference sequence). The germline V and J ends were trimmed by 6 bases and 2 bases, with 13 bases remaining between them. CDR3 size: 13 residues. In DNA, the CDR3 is TGTGCCTGTGTGGGCAAAACACAAGAGACCCAGTACTTC. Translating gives CACVGKTQETQYF. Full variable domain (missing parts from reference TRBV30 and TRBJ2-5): SQTIHQWPATLVQPVGSPLSLECTVEGTSNPNLYWYRQAAGRGLQLLFYSVGIGQISSEVPQNLSASRPQDRQFILSSKKLLLSDSGFYLCACVGKTQETQYFGPGTRLLVL.

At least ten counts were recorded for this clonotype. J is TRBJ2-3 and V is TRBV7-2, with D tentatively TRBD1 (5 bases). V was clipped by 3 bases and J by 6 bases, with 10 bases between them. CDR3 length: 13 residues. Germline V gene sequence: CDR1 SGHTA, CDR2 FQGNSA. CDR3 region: CASSLQGPDTQYF. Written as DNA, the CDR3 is TGTGCCAGCAGCTTGCAGGGTCCGGATACGCAGTATTTT.

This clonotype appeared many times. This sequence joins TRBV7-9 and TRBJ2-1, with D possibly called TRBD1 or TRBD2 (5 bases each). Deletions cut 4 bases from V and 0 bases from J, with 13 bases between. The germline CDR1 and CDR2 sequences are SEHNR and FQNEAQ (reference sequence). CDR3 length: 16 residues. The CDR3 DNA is TGTGCCAGCAGCTCGGGACGCCAGAGCTCCTACAATGAGCAGTTCTTC. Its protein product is CASSSGRQSSYNEQFF.

DNA for the CDR3: TGTGCCAGCAGTCCCACCACAAATGAGCAGTTCTTC. This codes for CASSPTTNEQFF. The rearrangement links TRBV6-2 or TRBV6-3 to TRBJ2-1; no clear D gene. Per germline, CDR1 MNHEY and CDR2 SVGEGT. V lost 5 bases and J 7 bases, leaving 9 bases between the germline ends. The CDR3 is 12 amino acids.

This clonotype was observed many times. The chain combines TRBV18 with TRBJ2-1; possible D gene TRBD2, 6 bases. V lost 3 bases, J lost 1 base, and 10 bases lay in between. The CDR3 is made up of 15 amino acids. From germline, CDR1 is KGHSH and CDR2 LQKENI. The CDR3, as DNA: TGTGCCAGCTCACCGGGGCGGGATTCCTACAATGAGCAGTTCTTC. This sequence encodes CASSPGRDSYNEQFF.

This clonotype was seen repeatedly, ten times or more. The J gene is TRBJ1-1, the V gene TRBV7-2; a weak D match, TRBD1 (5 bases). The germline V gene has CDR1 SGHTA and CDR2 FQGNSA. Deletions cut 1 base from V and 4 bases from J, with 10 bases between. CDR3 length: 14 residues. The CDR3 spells CASSLVLGGTEAFF. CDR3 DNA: TGTGCCAGCAGCTTAGTACTCGGGGGCACTGAAGCTTTCTTT.

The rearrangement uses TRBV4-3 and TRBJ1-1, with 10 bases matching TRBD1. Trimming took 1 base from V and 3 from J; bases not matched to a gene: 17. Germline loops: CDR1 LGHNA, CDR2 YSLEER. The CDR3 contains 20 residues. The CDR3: CASSQGDIFKGQGNDTEAFF. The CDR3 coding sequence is TGCGCCAGCAGCCAAGGCGATATTTTTAAGGGACAGGGGAATGACACTGAAGCTTTCTTT.